This T cell receptor (beta chain) was retrieved from a study of cytomegalovirus exposure and HLA in healthy donors. Overall study findings and caveats: Some highly shared sequence variants likely arose as a pipeline artifact.

This CDR3 is 15 amino acids long. Germline values: CDR1 MNHNS, CDR2 SASEGT. Losses at the gene ends were 5 bases for V and 5 bases for J; bases not matched to a gene: 6. It was with 60 Vbeta and 13 Jbeta primers that the PCR ran. TCRdb's table, derived via immunoSEQ multiplex PCR, lists solely in-frame clones and lacks some. The repertoire includes fewer than 120,000 clones, approximately 84% of them detected once, and approximately 2% sits in the top ten. In regard to this clone: Its matching antigen is unknown.

This clonotype originated in a man aged 40-50 years in good health and CMV-seronegative. Sequenced material: PBMCs. This chain joins TRBV6-1 and TRBJ1-4, with 9 bases aligning to TRBD1. The CDR3: CASSQGQGLNEKLFF. CDR3 nucleotides: TGTGCCAGCAGTCAGGGACAGGGATTGAATGAAAAACTGTTTTTT.